The clone carrying this TCR beta chain was counted only a few times. The antigen is undetermined. The source of the sample is a study of glioma-infiltrating T cells. Findings and limits, study-wide: Tissue and blood shared very few CDR3 sequences. Above-expected tissue-blood divergence occurred in all gliomas, most in low-grade ones.

Using RNA template, CDR3s of TCR alpha and beta were amplified with iRepertoire arm-PCR. TCRdb re-called the multiplex PCR reads through MiXCR, storing one row per CDR3 protein. The sample consists of 150,000 to 200,000 distinct CDR3 sequences, about 47% of them appearing once. V lost 3 bases, J lost 4 bases, and 8 bases stayed unmatched. CDR1 and CDR2 from the germline V gene are KGHSH and LQKENI. CDR3 length: 16 amino acids. Sequenced: glioma tissue, nonneoplastic brain tissue, or PBMCs (not recorded which). The sequence was collected from a human donor with low-grade glioma or glioblastoma, undergoing nonglioma brain surgery, or in good health (not recorded which). The J gene is TRBJ2-7, the V gene TRBV18; TRBD2 aligns across 11 bases. The CDR3 DNA reads TGTGCCAGCTCACCCTATGGACTAGCGGGCTGGTACGAGCAGTACTTC. It codes for CASSPYGLAGWYEQYF. Combining the CDR3 with reference TRBV18 and TRBJ2-7 gives the whole variable domain NAGVMQNPRHLVRRRGQEARLRCSPMKGHSHVYWYRQLPEEGLKFMVYLQKENIIDESGMPKERFSAEFPKEGPSILRIQQVVRGDSAAYFCASSPYGLAGWYEQYFGPGTRLTVT.